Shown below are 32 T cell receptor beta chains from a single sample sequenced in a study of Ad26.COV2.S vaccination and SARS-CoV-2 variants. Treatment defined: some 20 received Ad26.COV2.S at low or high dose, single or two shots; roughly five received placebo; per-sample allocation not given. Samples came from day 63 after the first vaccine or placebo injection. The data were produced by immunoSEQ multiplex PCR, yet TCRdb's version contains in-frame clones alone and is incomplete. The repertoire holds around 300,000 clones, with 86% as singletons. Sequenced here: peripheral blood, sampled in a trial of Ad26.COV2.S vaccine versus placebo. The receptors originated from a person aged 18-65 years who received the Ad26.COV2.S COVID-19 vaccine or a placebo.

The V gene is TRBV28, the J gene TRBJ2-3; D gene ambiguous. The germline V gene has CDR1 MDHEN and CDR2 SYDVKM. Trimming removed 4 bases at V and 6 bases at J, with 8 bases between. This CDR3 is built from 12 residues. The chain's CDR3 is CASSSRPDTQYF. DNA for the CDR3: TGTGCCAGCAGTTCAAGACCGGATACGCAGTATTTT.

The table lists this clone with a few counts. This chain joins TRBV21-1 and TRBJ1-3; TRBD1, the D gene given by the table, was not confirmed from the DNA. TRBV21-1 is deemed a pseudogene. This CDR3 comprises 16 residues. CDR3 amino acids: CASSKGQDPLGNTIYF. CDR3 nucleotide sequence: TGTGCCAGCAGCAAAGGACAGGACCCGTTAGGAAACACCATATATTTT.

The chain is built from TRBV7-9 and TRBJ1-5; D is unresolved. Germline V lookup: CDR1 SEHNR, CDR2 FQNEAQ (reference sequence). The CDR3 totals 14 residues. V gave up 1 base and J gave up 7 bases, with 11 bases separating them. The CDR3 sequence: CASSLDAGSQPQHF. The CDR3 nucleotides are TGTGCCAGCAGCTTAGATGCGGGGAGCCAGCCCCAGCATTTT.

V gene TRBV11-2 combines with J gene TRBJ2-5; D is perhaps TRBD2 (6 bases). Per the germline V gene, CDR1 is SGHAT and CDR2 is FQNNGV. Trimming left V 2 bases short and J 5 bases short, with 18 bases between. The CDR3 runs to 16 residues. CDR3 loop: CASSLLRGTPWETQYF. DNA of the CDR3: TGTGCCAGCAGCTTACTTCGCGGGACCCCATGGGAGACCCAGTACTTC.

As DNA, the CDR3 is TGTGCCAGCAGTCCGACAGAAAAGCAAAATAGGAATCAGCCCCAGCATTTT. Translated, it gives CASSPTEKQNRNQPQHF. V gene TRBV27 combines with J gene TRBJ1-5; a weak D match, TRBD1 (5 bases). Trimming removed 5 bases at V and 4 bases at J, with 21 bases between. This CDR3 is built from 17 residues. The germline V gene encodes CDR1 MNHEY and CDR2 SMNVEV (reference sequence).

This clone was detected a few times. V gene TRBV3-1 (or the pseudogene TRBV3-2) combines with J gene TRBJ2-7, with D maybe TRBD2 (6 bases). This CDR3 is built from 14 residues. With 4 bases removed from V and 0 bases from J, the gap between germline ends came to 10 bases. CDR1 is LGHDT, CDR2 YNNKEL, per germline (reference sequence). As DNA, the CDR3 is TGTGCCAGCAGCCCCCGGACTACCTCCTACGAGCAGTACTTC. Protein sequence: CASSPRTTSYEQYF.

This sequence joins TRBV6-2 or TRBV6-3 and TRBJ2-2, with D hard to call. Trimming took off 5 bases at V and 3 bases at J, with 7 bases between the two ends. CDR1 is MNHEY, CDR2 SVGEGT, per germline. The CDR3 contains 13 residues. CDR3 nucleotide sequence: TGTGCCAGCAGTCGATACGACACCGGGGAGCTGTTTTTT. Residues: CASSRYDTGELFF.

The CDR3 DNA reads TGTGCCAGCAGTTTCCTAGCGGCTCTGGGGGCCAACGTCCTGACTTTC. Its protein product is CASSFLAALGANVLTF. The chain has TRBV27 and TRBJ2-6; 7 bases line up with TRBD2. The CDR3 is 16 residues long. From germline, CDR1 is MNHEY and CDR2 SMNVEV (reference sequence). V lost 3 bases to trimming and J lost 4 bases; unmatched junction nucleotides: 6.

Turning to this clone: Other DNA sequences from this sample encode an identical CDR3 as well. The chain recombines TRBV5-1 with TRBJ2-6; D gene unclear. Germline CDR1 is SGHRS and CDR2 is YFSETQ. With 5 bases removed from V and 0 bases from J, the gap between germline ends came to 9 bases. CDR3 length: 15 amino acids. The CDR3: CASSPRSSGANVLTF. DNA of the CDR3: TGCGCCAGCAGTCCCAGGAGCTCTGGGGCCAACGTCCTGACTTTC.

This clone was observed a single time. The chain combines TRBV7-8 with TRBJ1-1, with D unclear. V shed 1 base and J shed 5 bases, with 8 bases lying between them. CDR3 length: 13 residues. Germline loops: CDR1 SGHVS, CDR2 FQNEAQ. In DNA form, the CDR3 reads TGTGCCAGCAGCTTAGAGGATCGAACTGAAGCTTTCTTT. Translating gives CASSLEDRTEAFF.

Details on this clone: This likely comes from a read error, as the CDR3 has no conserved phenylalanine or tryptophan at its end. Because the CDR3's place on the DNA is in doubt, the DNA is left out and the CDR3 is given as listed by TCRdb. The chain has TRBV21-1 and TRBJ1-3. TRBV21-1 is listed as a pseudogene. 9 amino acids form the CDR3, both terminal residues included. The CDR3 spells CASSKPRIL.

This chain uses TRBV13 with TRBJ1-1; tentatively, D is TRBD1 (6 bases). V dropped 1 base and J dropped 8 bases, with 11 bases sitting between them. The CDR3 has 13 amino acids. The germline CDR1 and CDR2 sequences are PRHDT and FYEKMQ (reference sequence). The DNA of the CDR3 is TGTGCCAGCAGCTTAGTTTGGACAGACGAAGCTTTCTTT. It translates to CASSLVWTDEAFF.

The CDR3 region has the DNA TGTGCCAGCAGTTCCCTCGGTTGGGGCACCTACGAGCAGTACTTC. This codes for CASSSLGWGTYEQYF. The genes are TRBV6-6 and TRBJ2-7; TRBD1 might be the D (5 bases). CDR3 length: 15 amino acids. The V end was cut by 4 bases, the J end by 2 bases, with 15 bases between. In germline, CDR1 is MNHNY, CDR2 SVGAGI (reference sequence).

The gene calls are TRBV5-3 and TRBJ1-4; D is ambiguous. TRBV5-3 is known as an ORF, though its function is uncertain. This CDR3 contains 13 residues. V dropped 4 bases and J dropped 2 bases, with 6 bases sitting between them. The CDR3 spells CARSPSTNEKLFF. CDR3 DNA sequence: TGTGCCAGAAGCCCGTCGACTAATGAAAAACTGTTTTTT.

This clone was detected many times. CDR3: CASSSPQGQGGGYTF. The CDR3 DNA is TGTGCCAGCAGTTCCCCCCAGGGACAGGGAGGGGGCTACACCTTC. The chain recombines TRBV28 with TRBJ1-2; 9 bases line up with TRBD1. Trimming removed 4 bases from V and 8 bases from J; junction bases left unmatched: 11. This CDR3 contains 15 residues. CDR1 is MDHEN and CDR2 is SYDVKM in the germline V gene.

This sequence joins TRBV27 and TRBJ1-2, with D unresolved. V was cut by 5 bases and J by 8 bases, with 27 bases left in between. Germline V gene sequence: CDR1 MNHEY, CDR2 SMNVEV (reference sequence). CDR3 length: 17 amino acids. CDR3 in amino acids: CASSPAGRLSGLEGYTF. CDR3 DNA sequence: TGTGCCAGCAGTCCCGCCGGGAGACTCAGCGGGTTAGAAGGCTACACCTTC.

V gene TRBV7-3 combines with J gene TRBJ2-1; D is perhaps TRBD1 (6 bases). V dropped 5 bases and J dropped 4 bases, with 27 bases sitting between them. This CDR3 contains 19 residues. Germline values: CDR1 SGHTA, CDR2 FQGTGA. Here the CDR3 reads CASSNQHTGKTGLYNEQFF. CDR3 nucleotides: TGTGCCAGCAGCAACCAGCATACAGGGAAAACGGGATTGTACAATGAGCAGTTCTTC.

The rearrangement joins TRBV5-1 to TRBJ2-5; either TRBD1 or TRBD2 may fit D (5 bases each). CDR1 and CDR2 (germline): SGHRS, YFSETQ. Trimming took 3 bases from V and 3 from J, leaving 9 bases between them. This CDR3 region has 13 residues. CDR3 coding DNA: TGCGCCAGCAGCTCGGGACGGAAAGAGACCCAGTACTTC. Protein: CASSSGRKETQYF.

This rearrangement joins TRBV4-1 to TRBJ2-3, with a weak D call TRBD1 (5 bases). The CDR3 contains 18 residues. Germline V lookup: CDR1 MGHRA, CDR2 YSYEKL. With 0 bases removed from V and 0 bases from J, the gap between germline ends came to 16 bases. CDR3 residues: CASSQDGAGASSTDTQYF. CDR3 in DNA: TGCGCCAGCAGCCAAGATGGGGCAGGAGCGTCGAGCACAGATACGCAGTATTTT.

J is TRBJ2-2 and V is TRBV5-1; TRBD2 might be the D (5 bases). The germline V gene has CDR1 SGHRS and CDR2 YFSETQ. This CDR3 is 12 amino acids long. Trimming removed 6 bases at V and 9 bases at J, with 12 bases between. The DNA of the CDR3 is TGCGCCAGCAACCAACTAGGTCGGGAGCTGTTTTTT. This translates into CASNQLGRELFF.

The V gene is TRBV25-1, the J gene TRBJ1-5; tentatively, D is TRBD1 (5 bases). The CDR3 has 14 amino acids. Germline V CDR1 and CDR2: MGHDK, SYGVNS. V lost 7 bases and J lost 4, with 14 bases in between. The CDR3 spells CASTGSRENQPQHF. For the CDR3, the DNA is TGTGCCAGCACCGGGAGCAGGGAGAATCAGCCCCAGCATTTT.

The chain's CDR3 is CASSQGGTSGRETQYF. The CDR3 DNA sequence: TGTGCCAGCAGCCAAGGGGGGACTAGCGGGAGAGAGACCCAGTACTTC. This chain uses TRBV3-1 (or the pseudogene TRBV3-2) with TRBJ2-5; 14 bases match TRBD2. Unmatched junction bases numbered 2, after V lost 1 base and J lost 4 bases. Germline CDR1 LGHDT, CDR2 YNNKEL (reference sequence). This CDR3 contains 16 residues.

This CDR3 reads CASTEQPPLEAFF. The CDR3 nucleotides are TGTGCCAGCACGGAACAGCCCCCACTTGAAGCTTTCTTT. The V gene is TRBV6-5, the J gene TRBJ1-1; no clear D. Germline-derived CDR1 and CDR2 are MNHEY and SVGAGI. V lost 7 bases to trimming and J lost 7 bases, with 16 bases between them. CDR3 length: 13 amino acids.

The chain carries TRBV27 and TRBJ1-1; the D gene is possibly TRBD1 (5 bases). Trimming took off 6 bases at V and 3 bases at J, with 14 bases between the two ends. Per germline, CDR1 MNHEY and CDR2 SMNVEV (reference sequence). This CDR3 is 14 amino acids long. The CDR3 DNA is TGTGCCAGCAGCCCTCGGGGGGTTTACACTGAAGCTTTCTTT. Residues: CASSPRGVYTEAFF.

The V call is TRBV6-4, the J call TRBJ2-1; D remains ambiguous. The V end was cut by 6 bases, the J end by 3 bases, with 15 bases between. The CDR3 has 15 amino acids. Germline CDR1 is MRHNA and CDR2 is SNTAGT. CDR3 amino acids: CASSPTENFYNEQFF. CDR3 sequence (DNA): TGTGCCAGCAGCCCCACAGAAAATTTCTACAATGAGCAGTTCTTC.

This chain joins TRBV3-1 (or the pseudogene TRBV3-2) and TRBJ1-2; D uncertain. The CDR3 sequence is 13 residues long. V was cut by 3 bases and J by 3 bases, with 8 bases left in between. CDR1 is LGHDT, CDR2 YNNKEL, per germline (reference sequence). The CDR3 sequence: CASSQPGYYGYTF. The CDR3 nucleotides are TGTGCCAGCAGCCAGCCGGGTTACTATGGCTACACCTTC.

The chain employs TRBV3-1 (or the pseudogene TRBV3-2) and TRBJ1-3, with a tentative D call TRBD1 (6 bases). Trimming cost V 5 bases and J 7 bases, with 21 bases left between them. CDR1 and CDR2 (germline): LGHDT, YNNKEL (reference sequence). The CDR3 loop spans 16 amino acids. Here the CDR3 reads CASSKSPGTRGNTIYF. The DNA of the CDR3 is TGTGCCAGCAGCAAATCCCCCGGGACAAGGGGTAACACCATATATTTT.

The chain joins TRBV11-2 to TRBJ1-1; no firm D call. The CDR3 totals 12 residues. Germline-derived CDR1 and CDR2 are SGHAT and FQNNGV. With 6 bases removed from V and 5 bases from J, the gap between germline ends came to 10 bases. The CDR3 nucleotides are TGTGCCAGCAGATCATTAGGGACTGAAGCTTTCTTT. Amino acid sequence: CASRSLGTEAFF.

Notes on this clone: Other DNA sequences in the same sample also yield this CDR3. DNA of the CDR3: TGTGCCAGTAGTTTACAGGGGAGGCCCTACGAGCAGTACTTC. This sequence encodes CASSLQGRPYEQYF. The J gene is TRBJ2-7, the V gene TRBV19; tentative D call: TRBD1 (7 bases). Per the germline V gene, CDR1 is LNHDA and CDR2 is SQIVND (reference sequence). V lost 5 bases, J lost 2 bases, and 13 bases lay in between. CDR3 size: 14 residues. Drawing the rest from reference TRBV19 and TRBJ2-7, the complete variable domain is DGGITQSPKYLFRKEGQNVTLSCEQNLNHDAMYWYRQDPGQGLRLIYYSQIVNDFQKGDIAEGYSVSREKKESFPLTVTSAQKNPTAFYLCASSLQGRPYEQYFGPGTRLTVT.

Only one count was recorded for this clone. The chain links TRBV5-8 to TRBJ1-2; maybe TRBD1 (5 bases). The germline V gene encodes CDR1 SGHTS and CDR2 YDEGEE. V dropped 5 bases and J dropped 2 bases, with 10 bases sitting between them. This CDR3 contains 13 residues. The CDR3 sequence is CASRVGRNYGYTF. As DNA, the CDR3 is TGTGCCAGCAGAGTGGGACGGAACTATGGCTACACCTTC.

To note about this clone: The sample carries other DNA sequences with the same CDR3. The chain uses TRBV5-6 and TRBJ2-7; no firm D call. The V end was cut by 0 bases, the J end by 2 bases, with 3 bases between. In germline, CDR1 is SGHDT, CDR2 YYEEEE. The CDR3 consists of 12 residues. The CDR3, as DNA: TGTGCCAGCAGCTTGGAAGCCTACGAGCAGTACTTC. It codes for CASSLEAYEQYF.

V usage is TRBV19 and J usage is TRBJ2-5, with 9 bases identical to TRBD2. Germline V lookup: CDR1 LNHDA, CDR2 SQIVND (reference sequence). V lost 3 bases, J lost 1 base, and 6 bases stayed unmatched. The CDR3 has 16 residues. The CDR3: CASSMVLAGLQETQYF. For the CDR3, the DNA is TGTGCCAGTAGTATGGTACTAGCGGGCCTCCAAGAGACCCAGTACTTC.